This T cell receptor beta chain was found in a study of blood T cell repertoires in COVID-19 (dated by TCRdb to about 2020). Looking at the study overall: Samples covering the acute and convalescent phases of COVID-19 were provided by collaborators in the United States, Italy and Spain. The prospective study material was composed of cDNA or gDNA derived from T cells, B-cell-depleted T cells, or PBMCs. Subjects who had been exposed to COVID-19, were actively infected with it, or had recovered from it provided the deeply sampled blood TCRbeta repertoires that made up the dataset. The repertoires were released in a freely available public database meant as a resource for research on the immune response to SARS-CoV-2. The samples were drawn from the first 160 participants of the ongoing ImmuneRACE study and from some 1,300 subjects provided by 6 global collaborators. A de-identified subject ID, COVID-19 status, age in years and sex were almost always included in the sample metadata. Where HLA class I and class II types were available, the types were taken from metadata supplied by the sample provider, not from assay-based typing.

Participants in the prospective study were enrolled through a virtual design, were aged roughly 18 to 95 years, and lived in fewer than 30 United States geographic areas. To assign participants to cohorts, the prospective study relied on clinical history that participants themselves reported in a screening survey and a study questionnaire. Recovered participants in ImmuneRACE Cohort 3 were defined as having two consecutive negative NP/OP PCR tests, clearance from a healthcare professional, or resolution of symptoms. In the prospective study, mobile phlebotomists collected whole blood, serum and a nasopharyngeal or oropharyngeal swab from each participant. Prospective study participants could optionally give additional blood draws and questionnaires over an approximately two-month period. Prospective study blood samples were shipped either frozen or at room temperature before DNA extraction. The immunoSEQ Assay, a bias-controlled multiplex PCR, was used to amplify TCRbeta CDR3 regions from genomic DNA. The authors' analysis ran thus. The number of nucleated cells in each sample was estimated by amplification of reference gene primers within the assay. To quantify the absolute abundance of each unique TCRbeta CDR3 rearrangement, sequence reads were collapsed and filtered. For each sample, productive Simpson clonality was calculated as the square root of Simpson's diversity index across productive rearrangements. TCRdb mirrors the immuneACCESS table, restricted to in-frame sequences. Some clones are absent from its copies; in checked studies, under half trace to an unresolved V gene, and the reason for the others is unknown. V and J calls and clone size are given by that table; D and trimming were obtained from the DNA. The sample table shows approximately 360,000 clones, and 80% to 85% are seen once. The ten largest clones add up to about 4.8% of the sample.

The CDR3, from cysteine to phenylalanine, totals 19 residues. Kept here is only the CDR3 DNA, which spans 57 bases and is read in frame from base 1. CDR1 SSHAT and CDR2 FNYEAQ are derived from the germline V gene (reference sequence). A remark on this clone: No antigen is known for it. The junction shows a germline mismatch at one end, possibly a read error.

Broad study findings and their caveats: How much clinical and demographic metadata was included differed by source and by participant, and the metadata was provided uncurated.

The rearranged chain carries TRBV7-7 and TRBJ2-7; matching of 5 bases hints at TRBD1 as the D gene. The origin of this receptor is a woman between 45 and 60 years old who had recovered from COVID-19. Sample: PBMCs or T cells enriched from blood (not recorded which). Here is the DNA: TGTGCTAGCAGCTTATCTTTAAAGTTAGGGGATACTCCCATCTACGAGCAGTACTTC. Translated, it gives CASSLSLKLGDTPIYEQYF.